The 20 T cell receptor beta chains listed next were all sequenced from one sample in a study of cytomegalovirus exposure and HLA in healthy donors. The PCR made use of 60 Vbeta and 13 Jbeta primers. The data were produced by immunoSEQ multiplex PCR, yet TCRdb's version contains in-frame clones alone and is incomplete. Of about 160,000 clones listed, around four fifths were seen once; the top ten hold 0.95% to 1.5%. The sample comprised PBMCs. The receptors derive from a woman aged 45-59 years in good health and CMV-seronegative.

This clone was seen just once. V usage is TRBV7-6 and J usage is TRBJ2-1; the D gene is possibly TRBD1 (5 bases). CDR1 is SGHVS, CDR2 FNYEAQ, per germline. V lost 0 bases and J lost 0, with 6 bases in between. CDR3 length: 15 amino acids. The CDR3 bases are TGTGCCAGCAGCTTAGCGGGGCGCTCCTACAATGAGCAGTTCTTC. Residues: CASSLAGRSYNEQFF.

The gene calls are TRBV19 and TRBJ1-4; 7 nucleotides match TRBD1. CDR1 is LNHDA, CDR2 SQIVND, per germline (reference sequence). V shed 7 bases, J shed 8 bases, and the junction held 13 bases outside the gene matches. The CDR3 extends over 15 amino acids. The CDR3, as DNA: TGTGCCAGTACCGCGTACCGGGACAGAAGAGAAAAACTGTTTTTT. Protein sequence: CASTAYRDRREKLFF. Full variable domain (outside the CDR3, taken from reference TRBV19 and TRBJ1-4): DGGITQSPKYLFRKEGQNVTLSCEQNLNHDAMYWYRQDPGQGLRLIYYSQIVNDFQKGDIAEGYSVSREKKESFPLTVTSAQKNPTAFYLCASTAYRDRREKLFFGSGTQLSVL.

The V and J genes are TRBV13 and TRBJ1-1; TRBD1 matches at 8 bases. CDR1 and CDR2 (germline): PRHDT, FYEKMQ (reference sequence). Trimming removed 5 bases from V and 4 bases from J; junction bases left unmatched: 15. There are 17 residues in the CDR3. CDR3 sequence: CASSLPGTQGALTEAFF. In nucleotides, the CDR3 is TGTGCCAGCAGCCTACCGGGGACCCAGGGGGCGCTCACTGAAGCTTTCTTT. The variable domain in full, completed from reference TRBV13 and TRBJ1-1, reads AAGVIQSPRHLIKEKRETATLKCYPIPRHDTVYWYQQGPGQDPQFLISFYEKMQSDKGSIPDRFSAQQFSDYHSELNMSSLELGDSALYFCASSLPGTQGALTEAFFGQGTRLTVV.

The chain joins TRBV10-3 to TRBJ2-3, with no clear D. CDR1 is ENHRY, CDR2 SYGVKD, per germline. V was cut by 2 bases and J by 1 base, with 10 bases left in between. The CDR3 is 15 residues long. The DNA of the CDR3 is TGTGCCATCAGTGAGCGAGGAGACGGCACAGATACGCAGTATTTT. It translates to CAISERGDGTDTQYF.

The chain employs TRBV6-5 and TRBJ2-7; 8 positions agree with TRBD1. Germline CDR1 is MNHEY and CDR2 is SVGAGI. The CDR3 has 15 residues. V trimming: 0 bases; J trimming: 3 bases; junction bases outside the gene matches: 4. CDR3 bases: TGTGCCAGCAGTTACTCCAGGGGGCTTGTCTACGAGCAGTACTTC. As protein: CASSYSRGLVYEQYF.

V is TRBV27 and J is TRBJ2-7, with 7 bases lining up with TRBD1. The CDR3 totals 14 residues. The germline V gene has CDR1 MNHEY and CDR2 SMNVEV (reference sequence). After removal of 6 bases from V and 4 bases from J, the junction contained 9 bases not matched to a gene. CDR3 coding DNA: TGTGCCAGCAGCCCGGGACAGTTGATTTACGAGCAGTACTTC. It yields the protein CASSPGQLIYEQYF.

The genes are TRBV28 and TRBJ1-6, with a possible D match to TRBD1 (6 bases). This CDR3 has 13 amino acids. Trimming pared 11 bases from V and 2 bases from J, leaving 10 bases between. Germline V CDR1 and CDR2: MDHEN, SYDVKM. Here the CDR3 reads CAVRGTYNSPLHF. The CDR3 coding sequence is TGTGCCGTCAGGGGTACCTATAATTCACCCCTCCACTTT.

This clone came up a few times. The chain couples TRBV7-9 to TRBJ1-2; D remains unclear. This CDR3 is 12 amino acids long. Germline V gene data show CDR1 as SEHNR and CDR2 as FQNEAQ (reference sequence). Trimming pared 2 bases from V and 8 bases from J, leaving 9 bases between. In DNA form, the CDR3 reads TGTGCCAGCAGCTTACAGGAAGAAGGCTACACCTTC. Translated: CASSLQEEGYTF.

A few counts support this clone. The genes are TRBV5-6 and TRBJ1-2; 7 bases line up with TRBD1. Germline assignment: CDR1 SGHDT and CDR2 YYEEEE. The V and J ends lost 4 bases and 4 bases, in that order; junction bases with no gene match: 7. The CDR3 is made up of 14 amino acids. CDR3 in amino acids: CASSQGGEGYGYTF. The CDR3 DNA sequence: TGTGCCAGCAGCCAAGGGGGCGAGGGCTATGGCTACACCTTC.

J is TRBJ2-4 and V is TRBV11-2, with D unclear. CDR3 length equals 15 residues. Germline V gene sequence: CDR1 SGHAT, CDR2 FQNNGV. V lost 5 bases and J lost 0, with 11 bases in between. DNA for the CDR3: TGTGCCAGCAGCCCCGAGCAAGTAGCCAAAAACATTCAGTACTTC. Its protein product is CASSPEQVAKNIQYF.

CDR3 protein: CASSLGGPSYEQYF. The DNA of the CDR3 is TGTGCCAGCAGCTTAGGCGGGCCCTCCTACGAGCAGTACTTC. V is TRBV7-9 and J is TRBJ2-7; a possible D gene is TRBD2 (5 bases). Germline V gives CDR1 SEHNR, CDR2 FQNEAQ (reference sequence). V gave up 1 base and J gave up 0 bases, with 7 bases separating them. The CDR3 covers 14 residues.

The CDR3 DNA reads as TGTGCCATCAGTGAGTCCCCAGACTCTGGAAACACCATATATTTT. The encoded protein is CAISESPDSGNTIYF. The V gene is TRBV10-3, the J gene TRBJ1-3, with D unresolved. Trimming left V 0 bases short and J 0 bases short, with 6 bases between. Per the germline V gene, CDR1 is ENHRY and CDR2 is SYGVKD. The CDR3 is 15 residues long.

CDR3 in DNA: TGTGCCAGCAGTTTATCGTCAGTTTATGGCTACACCTTC. The encoded protein is CASSLSSVYGYTF. The genes are TRBV27 and TRBJ1-2; D remains unclear. Germline loops: CDR1 MNHEY, CDR2 SMNVEV (reference sequence). The CDR3 length is 13 residues. Trimming shortened V by 0 bases and J by 5 bases, and 7 bases separated the two germline ends.

This chain joins TRBV7-9 and TRBJ1-1, with a weak D call TRBD1 (5 bases). The V gene's germline CDR1 is SEHNR and CDR2 FQNEAQ (reference sequence). This CDR3 contains 16 residues. The ends were cut back, 2 bases at V and 1 base at J, with 14 bases in the middle. The CDR3 sequence is CASSLIVGVGNTEAFF. The CDR3 DNA sequence: TGTGCCAGCAGCTTAATAGTAGGGGTAGGGAACACTGAAGCTTTCTTT.

The chain is built from TRBV5-1 and TRBJ2-6; D gene ambiguous. This CDR3 is 18 amino acids long. Germline V gene sequence: CDR1 SGHRS, CDR2 YFSETQ. With 3 bases removed from V and 0 bases from J, the gap between germline ends came to 16 bases. The CDR3 DNA is TGCGCCAGCAGCTCCTATTTGGGTGAGGTCTCTGGGGCCAACGTCCTGACTTTC. Translation gives CASSSYLGEVSGANVLTF. The full variable domain, completed using reference TRBV5-1 and TRBJ2-6, is KAGVTQTPRYLIKTRGQQVTLSCSPISGHRSVSWYQQTPGQGLQFLFEYFSETQRNKGNFPGRFSGRQFSNSRSEMNVSTLELGDSALYLCASSSYLGEVSGANVLTFGAGSRLTVL.

This clone showed up just a few times. V usage is TRBV25-1 and J usage is TRBJ2-7; weak D call: TRBD1 (5 bases). The length of the CDR3 is 13 residues. With 4 bases removed from V and 3 bases from J, the gap between germline ends came to 10 bases. Germline V CDR1 and CDR2: MGHDK, SYGVNS. For the CDR3, the DNA is TGTGCCAGCAGTGCTTCAGGGTACTACGAGCAGTACTTC. Its translation: CASSASGYYEQYF.

V and J are TRBV27 and TRBJ1-5; 7 positions match TRBD1. After removal of 4 bases from V and 3 bases from J, the junction contained 9 bases not matched to a gene. The V gene's germline CDR1 is MNHEY and CDR2 SMNVEV (reference sequence). This CDR3 is built from 16 residues. The CDR3 loop is CASSYRAGGDNQPQHF. CDR3 nucleotide sequence: TGTGCCAGCAGTTACAGGGCAGGGGGAGACAATCAGCCCCAGCATTTT.

The CDR3 protein is CASSPGQGLSVGGYTF. DNA for the CDR3: TGCGCCAGCAGCCCTGGACAGGGCCTTTCGGTAGGAGGCTACACCTTC. The V and J genes are TRBV5-1 and TRBJ1-2; 8 bases map to TRBD1. Germline V gene sequence: CDR1 SGHRS, CDR2 YFSETQ. This CDR3 region has 16 residues. The junction had 16 bases not matched to a gene; V was cut back by 4 bases and J by 8 bases.

The chain employs TRBV10-3 and TRBJ2-3, with 10 bases lining up with TRBD2. V trimming: 4 bases; J trimming: 2 bases; junction bases outside the gene matches: 9. The V gene's germline CDR1 is ENHRY and CDR2 SYGVKD. The CDR3 has 17 residues. The CDR3: CAISGAGTSDLTDTQYF. CDR3 in DNA: TGTGCCATCAGTGGAGCCGGGACTAGCGATCTCACAGATACGCAGTATTTT.

In DNA, the CDR3 is TGCGCCAGCAGCCCCGTAAGTTACAGGGGACTGGGTAAAAACATTCAGTACTTC. Protein: CASSPVSYRGLGKNIQYF. The gene calls are TRBV23-1 and TRBJ2-4; D is perhaps TRBD1 (7 bases). TRBV23-1 is flagged as an ORF with uncertain function. Trimming stripped 6 bases from V and 4 bases from J, with 25 bases between. The CDR3 length is 18 residues.